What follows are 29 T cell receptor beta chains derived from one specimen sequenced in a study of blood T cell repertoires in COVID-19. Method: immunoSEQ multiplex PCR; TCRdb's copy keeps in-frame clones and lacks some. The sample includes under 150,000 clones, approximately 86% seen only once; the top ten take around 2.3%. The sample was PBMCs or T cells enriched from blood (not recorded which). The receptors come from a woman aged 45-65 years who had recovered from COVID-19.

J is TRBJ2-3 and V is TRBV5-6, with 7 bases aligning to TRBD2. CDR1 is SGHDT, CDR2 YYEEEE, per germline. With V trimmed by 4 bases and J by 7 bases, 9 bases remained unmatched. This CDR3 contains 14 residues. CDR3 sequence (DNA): TGTGCCAGCAGCGGTGTGGCTAGCGGATATACGCAGTATTTT. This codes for CASSGVASGYTQYF.

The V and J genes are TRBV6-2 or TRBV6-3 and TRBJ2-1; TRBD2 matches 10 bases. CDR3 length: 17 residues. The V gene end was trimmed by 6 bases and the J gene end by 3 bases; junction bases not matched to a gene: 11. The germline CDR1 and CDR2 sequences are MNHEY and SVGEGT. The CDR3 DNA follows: TGTGCCAGCAGCCCCTTCCTGACTAGCGGGCACTACAATGAGCAGTTCTTC. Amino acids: CASSPFLTSGHYNEQFF.

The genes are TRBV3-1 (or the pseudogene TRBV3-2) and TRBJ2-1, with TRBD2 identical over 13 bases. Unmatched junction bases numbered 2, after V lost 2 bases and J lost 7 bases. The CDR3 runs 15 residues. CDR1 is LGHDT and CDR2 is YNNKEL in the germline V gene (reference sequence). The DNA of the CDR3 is TGTGCCAGCAGCCAAACTAGCGGGGGGGGAAATGAGCAGTTCTTC. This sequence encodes CASSQTSGGGNEQFF.

The CDR3 here is CASSLTPRDREAFF. As DNA, the CDR3 is TGTGCCAGCAGCTTAACCCCCAGGGACAGGGAAGCTTTCTTT. The chain uses TRBV7-3 and TRBJ1-1, with 8 bases aligning to TRBD1. This CDR3 spans 14 amino acids. V dropped 0 bases and J dropped 8; count of bases not matched to a gene: 5. Looked up from germline, CDR1 is SGHTA and CDR2 is FQGTGA.

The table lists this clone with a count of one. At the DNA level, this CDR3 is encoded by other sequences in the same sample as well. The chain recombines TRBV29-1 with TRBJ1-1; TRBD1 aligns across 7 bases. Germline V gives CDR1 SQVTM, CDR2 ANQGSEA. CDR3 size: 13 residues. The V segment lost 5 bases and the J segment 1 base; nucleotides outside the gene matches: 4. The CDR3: CSVPGQPNTEAFF. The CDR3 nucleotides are TGCAGCGTTCCGGGACAGCCGAACACTGAAGCTTTCTTT.

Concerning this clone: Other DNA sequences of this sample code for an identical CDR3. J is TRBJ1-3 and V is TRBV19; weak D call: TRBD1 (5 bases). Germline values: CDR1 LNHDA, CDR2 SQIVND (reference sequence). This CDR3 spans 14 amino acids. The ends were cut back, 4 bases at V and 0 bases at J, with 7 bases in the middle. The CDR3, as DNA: TGTGCCAGTAGTAGACAGTCCTCTGGAAACACCATATATTTT. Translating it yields CASSRQSSGNTIYF.

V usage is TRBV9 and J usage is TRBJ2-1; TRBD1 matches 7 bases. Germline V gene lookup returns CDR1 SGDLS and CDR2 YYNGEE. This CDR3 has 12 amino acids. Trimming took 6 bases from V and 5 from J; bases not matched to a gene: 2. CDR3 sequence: CASTDRDNEQFF. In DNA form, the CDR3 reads TGTGCCAGCACCGACAGGGACAATGAGCAGTTCTTC.

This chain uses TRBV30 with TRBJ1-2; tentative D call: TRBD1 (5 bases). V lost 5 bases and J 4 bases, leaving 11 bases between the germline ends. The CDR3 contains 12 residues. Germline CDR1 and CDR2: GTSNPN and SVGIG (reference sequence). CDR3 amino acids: CAWAPGGYGYTF. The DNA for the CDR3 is TGTGCCTGGGCCCCCGGGGGCTATGGCTACACCTTC.

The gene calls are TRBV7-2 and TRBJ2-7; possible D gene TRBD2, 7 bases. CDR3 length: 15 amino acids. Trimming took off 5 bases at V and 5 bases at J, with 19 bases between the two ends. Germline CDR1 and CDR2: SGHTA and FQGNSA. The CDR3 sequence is CASSPQGGAYDEQYF. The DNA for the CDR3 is TGTGCCAGCAGCCCTCAAGGGGGGGCCTATGACGAGCAGTACTTC.

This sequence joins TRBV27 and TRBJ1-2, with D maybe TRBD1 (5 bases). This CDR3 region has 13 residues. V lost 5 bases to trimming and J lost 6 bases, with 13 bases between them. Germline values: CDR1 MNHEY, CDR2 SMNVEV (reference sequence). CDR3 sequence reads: CASSSRDPHGYTF. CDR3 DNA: TGTGCCAGCAGTAGCAGGGATCCCCATGGCTACACCTTC.

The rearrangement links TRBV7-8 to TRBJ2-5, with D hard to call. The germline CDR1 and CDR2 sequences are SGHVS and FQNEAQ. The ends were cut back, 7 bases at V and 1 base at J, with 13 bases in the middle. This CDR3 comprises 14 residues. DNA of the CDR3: TGTGCCAGCACCCCTATGAGAGTCCAAGAGACCCAGTACTTC. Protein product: CASTPMRVQETQYF.

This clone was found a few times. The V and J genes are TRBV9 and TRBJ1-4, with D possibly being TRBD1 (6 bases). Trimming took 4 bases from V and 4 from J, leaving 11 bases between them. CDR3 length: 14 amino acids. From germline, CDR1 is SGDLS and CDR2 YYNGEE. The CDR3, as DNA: TGTGCCAGCAGCCCGGGACATTTTAATGAAAAACTGTTTTTT. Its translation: CASSPGHFNEKLFF.

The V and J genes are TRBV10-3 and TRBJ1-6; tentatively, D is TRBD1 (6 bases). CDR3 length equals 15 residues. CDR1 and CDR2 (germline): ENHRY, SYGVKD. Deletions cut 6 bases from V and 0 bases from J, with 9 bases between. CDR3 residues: CAIREDSSYNSPLHF. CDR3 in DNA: TGTGCCATCAGAGAGGACAGCTCCTATAATTCACCCCTCCACTTT.

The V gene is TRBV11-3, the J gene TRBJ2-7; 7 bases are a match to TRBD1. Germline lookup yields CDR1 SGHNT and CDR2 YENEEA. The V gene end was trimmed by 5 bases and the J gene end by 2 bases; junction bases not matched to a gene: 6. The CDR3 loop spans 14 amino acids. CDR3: CASSDRDSPYEQYF. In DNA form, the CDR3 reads TGTGCCAGCAGCGACCGGGACAGTCCCTACGAGCAGTACTTC.

Here the CDR3 DNA reads TGTGCCAGCAGCCAACCAGGGTACGCAGAGACCCAGTACTTC. This gives the protein CASSQPGYAETQYF. This chain links TRBV3-1 (or the pseudogene TRBV3-2) with TRBJ2-5, with a weak D call TRBD1 (5 bases). Germline lookup yields CDR1 LGHDT and CDR2 YNNKEL (reference sequence). V was shortened by 2 bases and J by 4 bases, with 11 bases between the two germline ends. This CDR3 has 14 amino acids.

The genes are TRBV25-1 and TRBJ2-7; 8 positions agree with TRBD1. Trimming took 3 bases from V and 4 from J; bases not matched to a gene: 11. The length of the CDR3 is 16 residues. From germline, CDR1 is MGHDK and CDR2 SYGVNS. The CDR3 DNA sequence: TGTGCCAGCAGTGATATTCCCCTAACAGGGGGGTACGAGCAGTACTTC. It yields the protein CASSDIPLTGGYEQYF.

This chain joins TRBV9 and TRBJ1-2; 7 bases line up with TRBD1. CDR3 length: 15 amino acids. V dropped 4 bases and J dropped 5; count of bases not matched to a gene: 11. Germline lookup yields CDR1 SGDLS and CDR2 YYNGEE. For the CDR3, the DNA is TGTGCCAGCAGCACGACAGGGCTCGGAAGGTATGGCTACACCTTC. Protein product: CASSTTGLGRYGYTF.

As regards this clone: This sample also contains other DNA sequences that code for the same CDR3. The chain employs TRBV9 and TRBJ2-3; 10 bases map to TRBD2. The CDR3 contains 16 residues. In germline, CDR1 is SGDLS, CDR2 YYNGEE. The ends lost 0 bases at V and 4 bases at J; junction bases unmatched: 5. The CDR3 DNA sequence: TGTGCCAGCAGCGTAGGCTCTAGCGGGGGACCAGATACGCAGTATTTT. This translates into CASSVGSSGGPDTQYF.

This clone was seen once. The CDR3: CASSRQGQETQYF. For the CDR3, the DNA is TGTGCCAGCAGCCGACAGGGCCAAGAGACCCAGTACTTC. The chain carries TRBV11-2 and TRBJ2-5; 7 bases agree with TRBD1. CDR1 SGHAT and CDR2 FQNNGV come from the germline V gene. The CDR3 has 13 amino acids. J was trimmed by 1 base and V by 5 bases; bases with no gene match: 1.

The CDR3 sequence: CASRAPSGGPETQYF. The CDR3 coding sequence is TGTGCCAGCAGGGCCCCTAGCGGGGGCCCAGAGACCCAGTACTTC. The J gene is TRBJ2-5, the V gene TRBV7-9; 10 bases fit TRBD2. The CDR3 extends over 15 amino acids. CDR1 is SEHNR, CDR2 FQNEAQ, per germline (reference sequence). The junction had 8 bases not matched to a gene; V was cut back by 6 bases and J by 4 bases.

DNA for the CDR3: TGTGCCAGCAGCGCCCGGGACAGGGAAGAAGCTTTCTTT. Translation: CASSARDREEAFF. The chain couples TRBV9 to TRBJ1-1; 9 positions agree with TRBD1. CDR3 length: 13 amino acids. Germline loops: CDR1 SGDLS, CDR2 YYNGEE. J lost 8 bases, V lost 3 bases, and 5 bases had no gene match. Combining the CDR3 with reference TRBV9 and TRBJ1-1 gives the whole variable domain DSGVTQTPKHLITATGQRVTLRCSPRSGDLSVYWYQQSLDQGLQFLIQYYNGEERAKGNILERFSAQQFPDLHSELNLSSLELGDSALYFCASSARDREEAFFGQGTRLTVV.

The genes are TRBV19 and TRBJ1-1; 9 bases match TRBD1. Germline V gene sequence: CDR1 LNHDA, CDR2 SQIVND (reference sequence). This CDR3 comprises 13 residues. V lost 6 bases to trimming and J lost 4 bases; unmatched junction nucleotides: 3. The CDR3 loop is CASRDRGFTEAFF. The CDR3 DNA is TGTGCCAGTAGAGACAGGGGGTTCACTGAAGCTTTCTTT. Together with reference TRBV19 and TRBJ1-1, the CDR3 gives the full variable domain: DGGITQSPKYLFRKEGQNVTLSCEQNLNHDAMYWYRQDPGQGLRLIYYSQIVNDFQKGDIAEGYSVSREKKESFPLTVTSAQKNPTAFYLCASRDRGFTEAFFGQGTRLTVV.

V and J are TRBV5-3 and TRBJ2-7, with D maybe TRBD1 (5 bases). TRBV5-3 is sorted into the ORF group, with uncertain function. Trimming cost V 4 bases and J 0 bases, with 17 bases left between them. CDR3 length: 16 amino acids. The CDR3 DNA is TGTGCCAGAAGCGGAACAGGTTCCGATCCCTCCTACGAGCAGTACTTC. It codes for CARSGTGSDPSYEQYF.

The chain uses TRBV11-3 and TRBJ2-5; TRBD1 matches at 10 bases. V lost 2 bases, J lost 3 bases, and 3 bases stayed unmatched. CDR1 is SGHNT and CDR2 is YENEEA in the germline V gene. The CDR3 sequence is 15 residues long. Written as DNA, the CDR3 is TGTGCCAGCAGCTTACTGGGACAGGGGAAAGAGACCCAGTACTTC. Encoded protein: CASSLLGQGKETQYF.

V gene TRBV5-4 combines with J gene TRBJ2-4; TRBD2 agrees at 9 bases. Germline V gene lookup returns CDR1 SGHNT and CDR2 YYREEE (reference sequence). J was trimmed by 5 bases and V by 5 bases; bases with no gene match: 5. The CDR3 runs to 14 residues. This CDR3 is CASSLRGGQNIQYF. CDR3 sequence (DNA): TGTGCCAGCAGTCTGCGGGGGGGCCAAAACATTCAGTACTTC.

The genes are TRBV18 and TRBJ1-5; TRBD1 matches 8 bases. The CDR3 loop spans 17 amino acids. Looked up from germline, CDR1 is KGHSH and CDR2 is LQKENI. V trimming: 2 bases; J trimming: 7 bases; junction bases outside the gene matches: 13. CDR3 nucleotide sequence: TGTGCCAGCTCACCAGCCGGTTTTGACAGGGGCGTACAGCCCCAGCATTTT. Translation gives CASSPAGFDRGVQPQHF.

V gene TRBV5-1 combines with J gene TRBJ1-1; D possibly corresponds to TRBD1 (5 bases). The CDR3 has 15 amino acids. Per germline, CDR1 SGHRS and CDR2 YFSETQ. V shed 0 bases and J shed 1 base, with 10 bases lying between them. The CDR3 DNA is TGCGCCAGCAGCTTGGGGCGGACACAGAACACTGAAGCTTTCTTT. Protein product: CASSLGRTQNTEAFF.

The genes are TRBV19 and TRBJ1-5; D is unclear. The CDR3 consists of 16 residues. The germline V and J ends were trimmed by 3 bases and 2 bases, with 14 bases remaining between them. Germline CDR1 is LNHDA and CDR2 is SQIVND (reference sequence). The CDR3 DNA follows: TGTGCCAGTAGTATTGCTGCCCGCCCAGGCAATCAGCCCCAGCATTTT. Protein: CASSIAARPGNQPQHF.

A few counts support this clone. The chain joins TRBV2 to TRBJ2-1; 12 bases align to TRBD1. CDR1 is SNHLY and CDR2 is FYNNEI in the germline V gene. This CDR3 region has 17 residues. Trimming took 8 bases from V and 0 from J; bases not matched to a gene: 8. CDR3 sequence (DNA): TGTGCCAGCTCCGGGACAGGGGGCAGAAGCTCCTACAATGAGCAGTTCTTC. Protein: CASSGTGGRSSYNEQFF.